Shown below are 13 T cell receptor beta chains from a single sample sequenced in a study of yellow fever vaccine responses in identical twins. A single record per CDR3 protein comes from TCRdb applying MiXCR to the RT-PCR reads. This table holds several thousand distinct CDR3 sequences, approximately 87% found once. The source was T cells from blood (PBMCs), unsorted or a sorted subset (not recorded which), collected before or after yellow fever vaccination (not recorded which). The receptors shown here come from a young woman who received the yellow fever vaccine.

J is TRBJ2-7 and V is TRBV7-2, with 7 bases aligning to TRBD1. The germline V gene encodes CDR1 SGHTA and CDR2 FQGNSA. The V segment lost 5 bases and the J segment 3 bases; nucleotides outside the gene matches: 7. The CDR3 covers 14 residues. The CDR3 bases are TGTGCCAGCAGCGCGGCCAGGGGGAGCTACGAGCAGTACTTC. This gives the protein CASSAARGSYEQYF.

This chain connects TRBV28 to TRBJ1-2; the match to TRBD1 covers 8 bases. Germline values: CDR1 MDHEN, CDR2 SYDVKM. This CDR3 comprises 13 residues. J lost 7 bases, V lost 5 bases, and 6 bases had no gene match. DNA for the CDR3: TGTGCCAGCAGTCAAGGGACAGGTGGTGGCTACACCTTC. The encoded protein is CASSQGTGGGYTF.

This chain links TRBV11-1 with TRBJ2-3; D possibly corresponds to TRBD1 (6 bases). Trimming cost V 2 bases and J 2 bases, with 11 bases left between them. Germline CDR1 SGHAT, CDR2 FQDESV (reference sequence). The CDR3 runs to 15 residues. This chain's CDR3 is CASSLNRDNTDTQYF. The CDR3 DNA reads TGTGCCAGCAGCTTAAACCGGGACAACACAGATACGCAGTATTTT.

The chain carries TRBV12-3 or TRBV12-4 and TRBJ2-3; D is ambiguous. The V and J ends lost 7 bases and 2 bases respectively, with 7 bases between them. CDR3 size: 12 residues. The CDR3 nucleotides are TGTGCCAGCACCTACTCCACAGATACGCAGTATTTT. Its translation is CASTYSTDTQYF.

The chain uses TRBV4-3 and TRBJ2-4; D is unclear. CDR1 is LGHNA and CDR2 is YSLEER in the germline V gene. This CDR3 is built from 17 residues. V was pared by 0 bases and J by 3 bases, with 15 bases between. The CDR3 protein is CASSQEGGVWGKNIQYF. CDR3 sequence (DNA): TGCGCCAGCAGCCAAGAAGGTGGGGTATGGGGCAAAAACATTCAGTACTTC.

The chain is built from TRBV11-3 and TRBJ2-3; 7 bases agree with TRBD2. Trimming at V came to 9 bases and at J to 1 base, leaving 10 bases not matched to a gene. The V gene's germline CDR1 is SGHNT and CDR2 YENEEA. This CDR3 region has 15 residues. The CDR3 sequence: CASTLVRGGTDTQYF. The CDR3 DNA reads TGTGCCAGTACCCTAGTCCGGGGGGGCACAGATACGCAGTATTTT.

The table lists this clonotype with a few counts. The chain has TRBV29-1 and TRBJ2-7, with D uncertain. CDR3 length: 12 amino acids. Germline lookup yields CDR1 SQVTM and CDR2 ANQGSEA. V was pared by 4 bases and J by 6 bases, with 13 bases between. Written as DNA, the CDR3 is TGCAGCGTTGCCGCCACTGAGTCCGAGCAGTACTTC. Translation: CSVAATESEQYF.

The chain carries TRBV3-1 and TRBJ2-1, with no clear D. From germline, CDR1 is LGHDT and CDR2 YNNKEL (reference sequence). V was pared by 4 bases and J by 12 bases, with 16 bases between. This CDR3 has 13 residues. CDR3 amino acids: CASSPKHYWGQFF. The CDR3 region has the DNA TGTGCCAGCAGCCCTAAGCACTATTGGGGGCAGTTCTTC.

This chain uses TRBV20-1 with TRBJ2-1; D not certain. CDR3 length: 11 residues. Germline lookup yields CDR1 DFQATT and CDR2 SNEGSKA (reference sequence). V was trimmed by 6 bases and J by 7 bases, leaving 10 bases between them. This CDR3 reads CSALGLNEQFF. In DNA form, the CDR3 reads TGCAGTGCCCTTGGGTTGAATGAGCAGTTCTTC.

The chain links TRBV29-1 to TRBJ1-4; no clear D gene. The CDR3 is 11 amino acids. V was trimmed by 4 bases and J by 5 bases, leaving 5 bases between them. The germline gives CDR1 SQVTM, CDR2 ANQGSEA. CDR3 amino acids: CSVGENEKLFF. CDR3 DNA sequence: TGCAGCGTTGGTGAGAATGAAAAACTGTTTTTT. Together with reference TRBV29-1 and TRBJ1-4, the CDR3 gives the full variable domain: SAVISQKPSRDICQRGTSLTIQCQVDSQVTMMFWYRQQPGQSLTLIATANQGSEATYESGFVIDKFPISRPNLTFSTLTVSNMSPEDSSIYLCSVGENEKLFFGSGTQLSVL.

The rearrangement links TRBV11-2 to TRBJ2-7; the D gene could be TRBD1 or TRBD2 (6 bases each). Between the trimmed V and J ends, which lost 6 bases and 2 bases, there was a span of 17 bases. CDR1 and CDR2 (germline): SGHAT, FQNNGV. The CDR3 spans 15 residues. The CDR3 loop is CASSRMGGAAYEQYF. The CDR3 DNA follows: TGTGCCAGCAGTCGTATGGGGGGCGCAGCCTACGAGCAGTACTTC.

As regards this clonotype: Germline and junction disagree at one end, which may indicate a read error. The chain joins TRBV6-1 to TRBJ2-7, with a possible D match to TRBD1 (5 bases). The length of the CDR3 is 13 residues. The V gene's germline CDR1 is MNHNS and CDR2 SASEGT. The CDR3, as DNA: TGTGCCAGCAGTGAAGATACAGGCGCCAAGAGAGAATTC. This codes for CASSEDTGAKREF.

In DNA form, the CDR3 reads TGTGCCAGCAGCTTAGCCAAGGGACAGGATGGGAGCACTGAAGCTTTCTTT. It translates to CASSLAKGQDGSTEAFF. The V call is TRBV11-1, the J call TRBJ1-1, with TRBD1 matching over 8 bases. This CDR3 contains 17 residues. Germline V lookup: CDR1 SGHAT, CDR2 FQDESV (reference sequence). With 0 bases clipped from V and 4 bases from J, the junction kept 10 bases outside the gene matches.